Below, 26 T cell receptor beta chains from the same sample are listed, as sequenced in a study of monozygotic twins with inflammatory bowel disease. With the 5' RACE reads reprocessed, TCRdb shows one record per CDR3 protein and no DNA. In all, the sample yields approximately 380,000 distinct CDR3 sequences. The sample comprised blood. The source is a human donor with ulcerative colitis or Crohn's disease, or a healthy co-twin of an affected twin (not recorded which).

CDR3 in amino acids: CASSPQLAGGQETQYF. This sequence joins TRBV7-2 and TRBJ2-5; TCRdb selects TRBD2, and the lack of DNA leaves this call unchecked. The CDR3 contains 16 residues. Germline V gives CDR1 SGHTA, CDR2 FQGNSA. Using reference TRBV7-2 and TRBJ2-5 for the parts outside the CDR3, the full variable domain is GAGVSQSPSNKVTEKGKDVELRCDPISGHTALYWYRQSLGQGLEFLIYFQGNSAPDKSGLPSDRFSAERTGGSVSTLTIQRTQQEDSAVYLCASSPQLAGGQETQYFGPGTRLLVL.

The chain carries TRBV25-1 and TRBJ2-5; as DNA is missing, the TRBD1 call by TCRdb cannot be tested. Germline assignment: CDR1 MGHDK and CDR2 SYGVNS. This CDR3 spans 15 amino acids. CDR3 amino acids: CASSEYLGRKGTQYF.

The rearrangement links TRBV7-2 to TRBJ1-3. Per the germline V gene, CDR1 is SGHTA and CDR2 is FQGNSA. CDR3 length: 16 residues. The CDR3 protein is CASSQQSPSSGNTIYF.

This rearrangement joins TRBV9 to TRBJ2-7; absent DNA, TCRdb's TRBD1 call cannot be checked. This CDR3 spans 14 amino acids. From germline, CDR1 is SGDLS and CDR2 YYNGEE. CDR3 sequence reads: CASSAGGGTYEQYF. Based on the CDR3 plus reference TRBV9 and TRBJ2-7, the full variable domain is DSGVTQTPKHLITATGQRVTLRCSPRSGDLSVYWYQQSLDQGLQFLIQYYNGEERAKGNILERFSAQQFPDLHSELNLSSLELGDSALYFCASSAGGGTYEQYFGPGTRLTVT.

This chain links TRBV20-1 with TRBJ1-5. The CDR3 runs to 13 residues. Germline lookup yields CDR1 DFQATT and CDR2 SNEGSKA (reference sequence). The CDR3 here is CSASDSRNQPQHF.

This sequence joins TRBV20-1 and TRBJ2-7; TCRdb gives TRBD1 as the D gene, but with no DNA this cannot be confirmed. Germline V lookup: CDR1 DFQATT, CDR2 SNEGSKA (reference sequence). CDR3 length: 12 residues. The CDR3 sequence: CSAHRDGNEQYF.

The chain combines TRBV7-2 with TRBJ2-1. Germline CDR1 is SGHTA and CDR2 is FQGNSA. CDR3 length equals 15 residues. The CDR3 is CASSFSWNSYNEQFF.

The chain links TRBV7-3 to TRBJ2-5; TCRdb calls TRBD1, which cannot be checked without DNA. Germline assignment: CDR1 SGHTA and CDR2 FQGTGA. The CDR3 has 20 amino acids. CDR3 sequence: CASSSLNSRRWGSSQETQYF.

The chain recombines TRBV24-1 with TRBJ2-1. The V gene's germline CDR1 is KGHDR and CDR2 SFDVKD. CDR3 length equals 15 residues. The CDR3 loop reads CATSDRSVQHNEQFF.

J is TRBJ1-2 and V is TRBV5-4; TCRdb gives TRBD1 as the D gene, but with no DNA this cannot be confirmed. Germline V gene lookup returns CDR1 SGHNT and CDR2 YYREEE (reference sequence). The CDR3 consists of 12 residues. The CDR3 protein is CASSPRTHGYTF.

The V gene is TRBV12-3 or TRBV12-4, the J gene TRBJ2-7; TCRdb's D call, TRBD1, is unchecked because there is no DNA. CDR3 length equals 16 residues. CDR3 in amino acids: CASSLESGTRGWEQYF.

CDR3 in amino acids: CASSLYQVTDTQYF. The genes are TRBV7-6 and TRBJ2-3. Germline V gene sequence: CDR1 SGHVS, CDR2 FNYEAQ. This CDR3 is built from 14 residues. Based on the CDR3 plus reference TRBV7-6 and TRBJ2-3, the full variable domain is GAGVSQSPRYKVTKRGQDVALRCDPISGHVSLYWYRQALGQGPEFLTYFNYEAQQDKSGLPNDRFSAERPEGSISTLTIQRTEQRDSAMYRCASSLYQVTDTQYFGPGTRLTVL.

V gene TRBV5-4 combines with J gene TRBJ2-2; TCRdb names TRBD1, which stays unverified in the absence of DNA. CDR1 SGHNT and CDR2 YYREEE come from the germline V gene (reference sequence). CDR3 size: 15 residues. CDR3: CASSLGGTNTGELFF.

This CDR3 is CASSYSVPVGTEAFF. This sequence joins TRBV6-2 or TRBV6-3 and TRBJ1-1. The CDR3 spans 15 residues. CDR1 is MNHEY, CDR2 SVGEGT, per germline.

The chain has TRBV7-6 and TRBJ2-2; TCRdb proposes TRBD1, but this gene call is untestable without DNA. From germline, CDR1 is SGHVS and CDR2 FNYEAQ. There are 15 residues in the CDR3. CDR3 in amino acids: CASRPGTGAPGELFF.

This sequence joins TRBV5-1 and TRBJ2-1; TCRdb picks TRBD2, but there is no DNA to check that call. Germline V gene sequence: CDR1 SGHRS, CDR2 YFSETQ. The CDR3 covers 16 residues. CDR3 amino acids: CASSLESAGYYNEQFF.

The V gene is TRBV5-1, the J gene TRBJ2-5. The CDR3 is made up of 14 amino acids. Germline CDR1 is SGHRS and CDR2 is YFSETQ. The CDR3 spells CASSLDRAEETQYF.

J is TRBJ2-7 and V is TRBV4-3; TCRdb returns TRBD2, unconfirmable since there is no DNA. The CDR3 extends over 18 amino acids. Germline CDR1 LGHNA, CDR2 YSLEER. CDR3 sequence reads: CASSQEGSQGPARYEQYF.

This chain connects TRBV7-3 to TRBJ2-3; TCRdb reports TRBD2, a call that lacks DNA to check it against. This CDR3 region has 14 residues. The germline V gene has CDR1 SGHTA and CDR2 FQGTGA. This chain's CDR3 is CASSFGGYGDTQYF. Drawing the rest from reference TRBV7-3 and TRBJ2-3, the complete variable domain is GAGVSQTPSNKVTEKGKYVELRCDPISGHTALYWYRQSLGQGPEFLIYFQGTGAADDSGLPNDRFFAVRPEGSVSTLKIQRTERGDSAVYLCASSFGGYGDTQYFGPGTRLTVL.

This chain uses TRBV20-1 with TRBJ2-7; TCRdb calls TRBD1, which cannot be checked without DNA. Germline CDR1 reads DFQATT; CDR2 reads SNEGSKA (reference sequence). This CDR3 comprises 17 residues. This CDR3 is CSAGQSGTGRGSYEQYF.

The chain joins TRBV5-1 to TRBJ2-4; TCRdb outputs TRBD1, but without DNA this stays unchecked. Germline CDR1 reads SGHRS; CDR2 reads YFSETQ. This CDR3 has 14 amino acids. CDR3 residues: CASAPGIAKNIQYF. The entire variable domain, with the rest obtained from reference TRBV5-1 and TRBJ2-4, is as follows: KAGVTQTPRYLIKTRGQQVTLSCSPISGHRSVSWYQQTPGQGLQFLFEYFSETQRNKGNFPGRFSGRQFSNSRSEMNVSTLELGDSALYLCASAPGIAKNIQYFGAGTRLSVL.

The chain couples TRBV25-1 to TRBJ2-5. Germline V CDR1 and CDR2: MGHDK, SYGVNS. The CDR3 has 14 residues. The CDR3 is CASSEYVGQETQYF. The full variable domain, rest sourced from reference TRBV25-1 and TRBJ2-5, is EADIYQTPRYLVIGTGKKITLECSQTMGHDKMYWYQQDPGMELHLIHYSYGVNSTEKGDLSSESTVSRIRTEHFPLTLESARPSHTSQYLCASSEYVGQETQYFGPGTRLLVL.

The chain is built from TRBV12-3 or TRBV12-4 and TRBJ1-1. The CDR3 is 17 residues long. The CDR3 protein is CASSLKGLGRLGAEAFF.

The chain links TRBV4-2 to TRBJ1-6; TCRdb's assignment of TRBD1 cannot be checked, as there is no DNA. This CDR3 contains 15 residues. Germline V CDR1 and CDR2: LGHNA, YNFKEQ. CDR3 region: CASSQDLSGFSPLHF.

V usage is TRBV4-3 and J usage is TRBJ1-3. Germline V gene sequence: CDR1 LGHNA, CDR2 YSLEER. The CDR3 is 13 amino acids. The CDR3 here is CASSFNRGNTIYF.

The CDR3 here is CASSSPQTSGEQFF. This rearrangement joins TRBV5-1 to TRBJ2-1; TCRdb designates TRBD2, a call that cannot be tested without DNA. This CDR3 has 14 amino acids. CDR1 SGHRS and CDR2 YFSETQ come from the germline V gene.